This is a list of T cell receptor beta chains from one sample in a study of shared clonotypes between healthy human individuals. This table comes from immunoSEQ multiplex PCR, and its TCRdb copy is limited to in-frame clones, with some not included. In the table there are 2.3 million or so clones, more than 85% of which are singletons. The sample taken for sequencing was naive CD4+ T cells from PBMCs. The receptors come from a man between 18 and 29 years old in good health. Some clones in this sample may be carry-over from other donors' samples. CDR3s include the opening cysteine and the closing phenylalanine or tryptophan. The D gene is left open where the match is weak. Clone sizes are given selectively: once, few, many, or a class where the clone is expanded.

clone_size d_call j_call v_call cdr3_nt cdr3_aa
once . TRBJ1-4 TRBV7-2 TGTGCCAGCAGGCCCCAGGGGACTAATGAAAAACTGTTTTTT CASRPQGTNEKLFF
. TRBD2 TRBJ2-1 TRBV7-9 TGTGCCAGCAGCTTAGAAGTAGCGGGACCCAATGAGCAGTTCTTC CASSLEVAGPNEQFF
. TRBD2 TRBJ2-7 TRBV28 TGTGCCAGCAGTCAACCTAGCGGGAGTTACGAGCAGTACTTC CASSQPSGSYEQYF
. . TRBJ2-7 TRBV15 TGTGCCACCAGCAGAGAGAGGCAGACCACATACGAGCAGTACTTC CATSRERQTTYEQYF
. . TRBJ2-1 TRBV6-5 TGTGCCAGCAGTAACAGGGACCCCGCTACCAATGAGCAGTTCTTC CASSNRDPATNEQFF
. . TRBJ2-1 TRBV19 TGTGCCAGTAGTATACAAGCTGAGCAGTTCTTC CASSIQAEQFF
. TRBD2 TRBJ2-3 TRBV10-1 TGCGCCAGCAGTGGTCGCAGCGGGAGGCACAGAGATACGCAGTATTTT CASSGRSGRHRDTQYF
. TRBD1 TRBJ1-2 TRBV2 TGTGCCAGCAGTGAAGGGGGACAGGGGAACTATGGCTACACCTTC CASSEGGQGNYGYTF
. . TRBJ2-1 TRBV18 TGTGCCAGCTCACCAGGTTTCGGCAATGAGCAGTTCTTC CASSPGFGNEQFF
few TRBD2 TRBJ2-1 TRBV19 TGTGCCAGTAGTAGGGCCCCGGGAGTAGCGGGAGTGGGTGAGCAGTTCTTC CASSRAPGVAGVGEQFF
. TRBD2 TRBJ2-7 TRBV7-8 TGTGCCAGCAGCTCAGGGACTAGCGGAGCCTACGAGCAGTACTTC CASSSGTSGAYEQYF
. . TRBJ1-5 TRBV28 TGTGCCAGCAGCCTGGTGGGGGGGCCGCCCAATCAGCCCCAGCATTTT CASSLVGGPPNQPQHF
. . TRBJ1-3 TRBV5-4 TGTGCCAGCAGCGCGGCCCCCCGAAACACCATATATTTT CASSAAPRNTIYF
. . TRBJ2-4 TRBV7-9 TGTGCCAGCAGCTTGGATCGGGGGAAAAACATTCAGTACTTC CASSLDRGKNIQYF
once . TRBJ1-2 TRBV19 TGTGCCTCCACCCTAGGGACTATCTATGGCTACACCTTC CASTLGTIYGYTF
. TRBD1 TRBJ2-7 TRBV5-1 TGCGCCAGCAGCTTGAGGACAGGGGAGAGGTACGAGCAGTACTTC CASSLRTGERYEQYF
. . TRBJ1-1 TRBV19 TGTGCCAGTAGTATAGGGCAGACCAGCACTGAAGCTTTCTTT CASSIGQTSTEAFF
. . TRBJ2-3 TRBV6-1 TGTGCCAGCAGAGGGACCACAGATACGCAGTATTTT CASRGTTDTQYF
once TRBD2 TRBJ2-3 TRBV4-2 TGTGCCAGCACGTTTTTAGCGGGAGATACAGATACGCAGTATTTT CASTFLAGDTDTQYF
. TRBD1 TRBJ1-1 TRBV5-6 TGTGCCAGCAGCTTGATAGGACAGGGGGCGGGCACTGAAGCTTTCTTT CASSLIGQGAGTEAFF
. TRBD1 TRBJ1-1 TRBV18 TGTGCCAGCTCACCACGGGACAGGGCGAACACTGAAGCTTTCTTT CASSPRDRANTEAFF
. . TRBJ2-2 TRBV5-1 TGCGCCAGCAACCTTGGTGGATACCCCGGCGGCGGGGAGCTGTTTTTT CASNLGGYPGGGELFF
. TRBD1 TRBJ1-3 TRBV29-1 TGCAGCGTGGATGACAGGGTCTCTGGAAACACCATATATTTT CSVDDRVSGNTIYF
. TRBD1 TRBJ1-1 TRBV18 TGTGCCAGCTCAAATGACAGGGGCACTGAAGCTTTCTTT CASSNDRGTEAFF
. TRBD1 TRBJ1-3 TRBV28 TGTGCCAGCAGTTCCGGGACAGTGAGACCAGGAAACACCATATATTTT CASSSGTVRPGNTIYF
. TRBD1 TRBJ1-1 TRBV28 TGTGCCAGCAGTTCACCCCAACAGGGGGCGAAAGCTTTCTTT CASSSPQQGAKAFF
. . TRBJ2-2 TRBV2 TGTGCCAGCAGGCCCCTCTCGGGCGGAAGAAACACCGGGGAGCTGTTTTTT CASRPLSGGRNTGELFF
. TRBD2 TRBJ2-1 TRBV7-3 TGTGCCAGCAGCTCCTTCCTAGCGGGAACATACAATGAGCAGTTCTTC CASSSFLAGTYNEQFF
. . TRBJ2-7 TRBV14 TGTGCCAGCAGCCAAGATAAGCGGTCCTACGAGCAGTACTTC CASSQDKRSYEQYF
. . TRBJ1-1 TRBV29-1 TGCAGCGTTGTCCTGGGTCTGGGGACTGAAGCTTTCTTT CSVVLGLGTEAFF
. . TRBJ1-5 TRBV18 TGTGCCAGCTCACCACCCGGAGATAGCAATCAGCCCCAGCATTTT CASSPPGDSNQPQHF
. . TRBJ1-2 TRBV5-1 TGCGCCAGCAGCCCGGACAGCCTATATGGCTACACCTTC CASSPDSLYGYTF
. TRBD1 TRBJ1-4 TRBV5-1 TGCGCCAGCAGCTTGACAGGGGATTCGACTAATGAAAAACTGTTTTTT CASSLTGDSTNEKLFF
. . TRBJ2-5 TRBV5-4 TGTGCCAGCAGCTTGCGTGGTGAGACCCAGTACTTC CASSLRGETQYF
. . TRBJ1-4 TRBV27 TGTGCCAGCAGTTACTACAGGGCCGATAATGAAAAACTGTTTTTT CASSYYRADNEKLFF
. TRBD2 TRBJ2-5 TRBV5-1 TGCGCCAGCAGACCGGCCGCCGGGACTATACAAGAGACCCAGTACTTC CASRPAAGTIQETQYF
. . TRBJ2-7 TRBV6-5 TGTGCCAGCAGCCCGTTGGCACGCCTCTACGAGCAGTACTTC CASSPLARLYEQYF
once . TRBJ2-5 TRBV5-1 TGCGCCAGCAGCTTTATTCCGGGAAACCAAGAGACCCAGTACTTC CASSFIPGNQETQYF
. . TRBJ2-1 TRBV2 TGTGCCAGCAGCGGCGGGATAGCAAATGAGCAGTTCTTC CASSGGIANEQFF
. . TRBJ2-5 TRBV7-9 TGTGCCAGCAGCCGAACAGGGAAAGAGACCCAGTACTTC CASSRTGKETQYF
. . TRBJ1-5 TRBV12-2 TGTGCAAGCGGACACCGGCGGGCTTTCGCTCAGCCCCAGCATTTT CASGHRRAFAQPQHF
. TRBD2 TRBJ2-1 TRBV4-3 TGCGCCAGCAGCCAAGCTAGCGGGGGCAATGAGCAGTTCTTC CASSQASGGNEQFF
. . TRBJ1-1 TRBV28 TGTGCCACCCACAGAGGCACTGAAGCTTTCTTT CATHRGTEAFF
. . TRBJ1-1 TRBV18 TGTGCCAGCTCACCGCGACAACAGGGAATGGACACTGAAGCTTTCTTT CASSPRQQGMDTEAFF